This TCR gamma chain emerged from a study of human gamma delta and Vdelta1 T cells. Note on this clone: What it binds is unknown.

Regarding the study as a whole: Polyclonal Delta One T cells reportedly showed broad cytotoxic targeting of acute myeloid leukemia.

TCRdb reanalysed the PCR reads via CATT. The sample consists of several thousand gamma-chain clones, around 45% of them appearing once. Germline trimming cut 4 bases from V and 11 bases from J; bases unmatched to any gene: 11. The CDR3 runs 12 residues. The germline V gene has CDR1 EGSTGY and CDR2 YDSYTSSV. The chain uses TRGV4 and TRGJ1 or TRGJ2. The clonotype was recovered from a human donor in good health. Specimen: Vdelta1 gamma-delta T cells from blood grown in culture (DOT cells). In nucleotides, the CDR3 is TGTGCCACCTGGGACAGGCTTCCGGAGAAACTCTTT. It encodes CATWDRLPEKLF.